A selection of T cell receptor beta chains follows, all from one sample in a study of vaccination and CD4 T cells after COVID-19. For these receptors, no antigen is known. TCRdb fed the PCR reads into MiXCR, producing one record per CDR3 protein. Here the sample spans almost 20,000 distinct CDR3 sequences, around 50% being singletons. What was sequenced was CD4+ T cells from blood, cultured in vitro. The source of these receptors is a human donor who had recovered from COVID-19. Each CDR3 is given with its conserved first and last residue. Fields, in order: CDR3 protein, CDR3 DNA, J gene, clone size, CDR3 length, D gene, V gene. D genes are given only for firm matches. Clone size appears in some rows only: once, few, many, or a class for an expanded clone.

CDR3aa: CATSPGTGGNQPQHF; CDR3nt: TGTGCCACCAGTCCCGGGACAGGAGGCAATCAGCCCCAGCATTTT; j_gene: TRBJ1-5; abundance: NA; len: 15; d_gene: TRBD1; v_gene: TRBV6-2/TRBV6-3
CDR3aa: CASSQDWQGAGGYTF; CDR3nt: TGCGCCAGCAGCCAAGACTGGCAGGGGGCAGGCGGCTACACCTTC; j_gene: TRBJ1-2; abundance: NA; len: 15; d_gene: TRBD1; v_gene: TRBV4-1
CDR3aa: CASSLRMYGYTF; CDR3nt: TGTGCCAGCAGTTTACGGATGTATGGCTACACCTTC; j_gene: TRBJ1-2; abundance: NA; len: 12; d_gene: NA; v_gene: TRBV28
CDR3aa: CASSLGALADTQYF; CDR3nt: TGTGCCAGCAGCTTGGGAGCACTTGCGGATACGCAGTATTTT; j_gene: TRBJ2-3; abundance: NA; len: 14; d_gene: NA; v_gene: TRBV7-6
CDR3aa: CASSLGGGRRTTGTVPSYNEQFF; CDR3nt: TGTGCCAGCAGCTTAGGGGGCGGTCGAAGGACTACAGGGACTGTCCCATCGTACAATGAGCAGTTCTTC; j_gene: TRBJ2-1; abundance: NA; len: 23; d_gene: NA; v_gene: TRBV11-3
CDR3aa: CASSLQGGGRQEQYF; CDR3nt: TGTGCCAGCAGCCTACAAGGGGGGGGCCGGCAGGAGCAGTACTTC; j_gene: TRBJ2-7; abundance: NA; len: 15; d_gene: NA; v_gene: TRBV5-4
CDR3aa: CASSLGRTNYGYTF; CDR3nt: TGTGCCAGCAGCTTAGGCAGGACTAACTATGGCTACACCTTC; j_gene: TRBJ1-2; abundance: few; len: 14; d_gene: NA; v_gene: TRBV7-2
CDR3aa: CASSGGPYGYTF; CDR3nt: TGTGCCAGCAGCGGGGGCCCCTATGGCTACACCTTC; j_gene: TRBJ1-2; abundance: NA; len: 12; d_gene: NA; v_gene: TRBV2
CDR3aa: CASSLGLGTGSLNQPQHF; CDR3nt: TGTGCCAGCAGTTTAGGGCTGGGGACAGGGTCCTTAAATCAGCCCCAGCATTTT; j_gene: TRBJ1-5; abundance: few; len: 18; d_gene: TRBD1; v_gene: TRBV12-3/TRBV12-4
CDR3aa: CASSKLGPANQPQHF; CDR3nt: TGTGCCAGCAGTAAACTCGGCCCGGCAAATCAGCCCCAGCATTTT; j_gene: TRBJ1-5; abundance: NA; len: 15; d_gene: NA; v_gene: TRBV6-1
CDR3aa: CASSKRDYLAYNEQFF; CDR3nt: TGTGCCAGCAGCAAACGGGACTACCTGGCCTACAATGAGCAGTTCTTC; j_gene: TRBJ2-1; abundance: NA; len: 16; d_gene: TRBD2; v_gene: TRBV7-9
CDR3aa: CASSRRTVQETQYF; CDR3nt: TGTGCCAGTAGTCGCCGGACTGTGCAAGAGACCCAGTACTTC; j_gene: TRBJ2-5; abundance: NA; len: 14; d_gene: NA; v_gene: TRBV19
CDR3aa: CSARVGGDSYNQPQHF; CDR3nt: TGCAGTGCTAGAGTGGGGGGCGACAGTTACAATCAGCCCCAGCATTTT; j_gene: TRBJ1-5; abundance: NA; len: 16; d_gene: NA; v_gene: TRBV20-1
CDR3aa: CASSPRQGAHEQYF; CDR3nt: TGTGCCAGCAGCCCGCGACAGGGTGCTCACGAGCAGTACTTC; j_gene: TRBJ2-7; abundance: NA; len: 14; d_gene: TRBD1; v_gene: TRBV7-2
CDR3aa: CATTDRVNNEQFF; CDR3nt: TGCGCCACGACGGACAGGGTAAACAATGAGCAGTTCTTC; j_gene: TRBJ2-1; abundance: NA; len: 13; d_gene: TRBD1; v_gene: TRBV10-1
CDR3aa: CASSPQGLSGYTF; CDR3nt: TGTGCCAGCAGCCCCCAGGGCCTGAGCGGCTACACCTTC; j_gene: TRBJ1-2; abundance: NA; len: 13; d_gene: NA; v_gene: TRBV6-2/TRBV6-3
CDR3aa: CASNLDMGTEAFF; CDR3nt: TGTGCCAGCAACCTCGACATGGGCACTGAAGCTTTCTTT; j_gene: TRBJ1-1; abundance: once; len: 13; d_gene: NA; v_gene: TRBV2
CDR3aa: CASSSPSYNEQFF; CDR3nt: TGTGCCAGCAGCTCGCCCTCCTACAATGAGCAGTTCTTC; j_gene: TRBJ2-1; abundance: NA; len: 13; d_gene: NA; v_gene: TRBV7-2
CDR3aa: CASRPGTSGKNEQFF; CDR3nt: TGTGCCAGCAGACCCGGGACTAGCGGGAAGAATGAGCAGTTCTTC; j_gene: TRBJ2-1; abundance: NA; len: 15; d_gene: TRBD2; v_gene: TRBV6-1
CDR3aa: CASPAGPSADYGYTF; CDR3nt: TGTGCCAGCCCTGCGGGGCCCTCAGCAGACTATGGCTACACCTTC; j_gene: TRBJ1-2; abundance: NA; len: 15; d_gene: NA; v_gene: TRBV7-9
CDR3aa: CASSQGRDVWQPQHF; CDR3nt: TGTGCCAGCAGCCAGGGCCGGGACGTGTGGCAGCCCCAGCATTTT; j_gene: TRBJ1-5; abundance: NA; len: 15; d_gene: NA; v_gene: TRBV6-1
CDR3aa: CASSEAIRYRGSQYF; CDR3nt: TGTGCCAGCAGTGAAGCGATAAGATACAGGGGTTCCCAGTACTTC; j_gene: TRBJ2-5; abundance: NA; len: 15; d_gene: TRBD1; v_gene: TRBV6-1
CDR3aa: CSARVEDWMLNIQYF; CDR3nt: TGCAGTGCTAGAGTCGAGGACTGGATGTTAAACATTCAGTACTTC; j_gene: TRBJ2-4; abundance: NA; len: 15; d_gene: NA; v_gene: TRBV20-1
CDR3aa: CASMRLGVQPQHF; CDR3nt: TGTGCCAGTATGAGGCTCGGGGTTCAGCCCCAGCATTTT; j_gene: TRBJ1-5; abundance: few; len: 13; d_gene: NA; v_gene: TRBV19
CDR3aa: CASSYSGGVNYEQYF; CDR3nt: TGTGCCAGCAGTTACTCCGGTGGAGTGAACTACGAGCAGTACTTC; j_gene: TRBJ2-7; abundance: few; len: 15; d_gene: NA; v_gene: TRBV6-5
CDR3aa: CASSSPPSGTVLSEQYF; CDR3nt: TGTGCCAGCAGTTCCCCTCCTAGCGGAACAGTCTTAAGCGAGCAGTACTTC; j_gene: TRBJ2-7; abundance: NA; len: 17; d_gene: TRBD2; v_gene: TRBV28
CDR3aa: CAGHRISLHNSPLHF; CDR3nt: TGTGCCGGCCACCGTATCAGCCTACATAATTCACCCCTCCACTTT; j_gene: TRBJ1-6; abundance: NA; len: 15; d_gene: NA; v_gene: TRBV7-3
CDR3aa: CASSFATVSGNTIYF; CDR3nt: TGTGCCAGCAGTTTTGCGACAGTCTCTGGAAACACCATATATTTT; j_gene: TRBJ1-3; abundance: NA; len: 15; d_gene: NA; v_gene: TRBV28
CDR3aa: CASSYTTVPYEQYF; CDR3nt: TGTGCCAGCAGTTACACGACAGTTCCCTACGAGCAGTACTTC; j_gene: TRBJ2-7; abundance: NA; len: 14; d_gene: NA; v_gene: TRBV6-2/TRBV6-3
CDR3aa: CAWTRESSGNTIYF; CDR3nt: TGTGCCTGGACCAGGGAGTCCTCTGGAAACACCATATATTTT; j_gene: TRBJ1-3; abundance: NA; len: 14; d_gene: NA; v_gene: TRBV30
CDR3aa: CASSEATEAFF; CDR3nt: TGTGCCAGCAGTGAAGCCACTGAAGCTTTCTTT; j_gene: TRBJ1-1; abundance: few; len: 11; d_gene: NA; v_gene: TRBV25-1
CDR3aa: CSAKRQGGVEAFF; CDR3nt: TGCAGTGCTAAGCGACAGGGAGGGGTCGAAGCTTTCTTT; j_gene: TRBJ1-1; abundance: NA; len: 13; d_gene: TRBD1; v_gene: TRBV20-1
CDR3aa: CASSPGGTGGSHNSPLHF; CDR3nt: TGTGCCAGCTCACCAGGAGGGACAGGGGGCTCCCATAATTCACCCCTCCACTTT; j_gene: TRBJ1-6; abundance: few; len: 18; d_gene: TRBD1; v_gene: TRBV18
CDR3aa: CASSLARDRVRETQYF; CDR3nt: TGTGCCAGCAGTTTAGCTCGGGACAGGGTTAGGGAGACCCAGTACTTC; j_gene: TRBJ2-5; abundance: few; len: 16; d_gene: TRBD1; v_gene: TRBV12-3/TRBV12-4
CDR3aa: CASSSSGGARSYNEQFF; CDR3nt: TGTGCCAGCAGTAGTAGCGGGGGGGCTCGATCCTACAATGAGCAGTTCTTC; j_gene: TRBJ2-1; abundance: few; len: 17; d_gene: TRBD2; v_gene: TRBV6-2/TRBV6-3
CDR3aa: CASSISWQGVRKTQYF; CDR3nt: TGTGCCAGCAGTATTTCGTGGCAGGGGGTTCGGAAGACCCAGTACTTC; j_gene: TRBJ2-5; abundance: NA; len: 16; d_gene: TRBD1; v_gene: TRBV28
CDR3aa: CASSLGGQINEQFF; CDR3nt: TGTGCCAGCAGCTTAGGGGGGCAGATCAATGAGCAGTTCTTC; j_gene: TRBJ2-1; abundance: NA; len: 14; d_gene: NA; v_gene: TRBV11-3
CDR3aa: CASSLLRGGDTQYF; CDR3nt: TGTGCCAGCAGCTTGCTGCGGGGGGGAGATACGCAGTATTTT; j_gene: TRBJ2-3; abundance: few; len: 14; d_gene: TRBD2; v_gene: TRBV7-8
CDR3aa: CASSFIHNEQFF; CDR3nt: TGTGCCAGCAGCTTTATCCACAATGAGCAGTTCTTC; j_gene: TRBJ2-1; abundance: NA; len: 12; d_gene: NA; v_gene: TRBV5-5
CDR3aa: CASSYSRDGTQYF; CDR3nt: TGTGCCAGCAGTTACTCGAGAGATGGTACGCAGTATTTT; j_gene: TRBJ2-3; abundance: NA; len: 13; d_gene: NA; v_gene: TRBV6-2/TRBV6-3
CDR3aa: CASSHSWGSSTDTQYF; CDR3nt: TGTGCCAGCAGCCATAGTTGGGGTTCTAGCACAGATACGCAGTATTTT; j_gene: TRBJ2-3; abundance: NA; len: 16; d_gene: NA; v_gene: TRBV11-2
CDR3aa: CASSHFADRGYQPQHF; CDR3nt: TGTGCCAGTAGTCACTTCGCGGACAGGGGATATCAGCCCCAGCATTTT; j_gene: TRBJ1-5; abundance: once; len: 16; d_gene: TRBD1; v_gene: TRBV19
CDR3aa: CASSEMRGVSGNTIYF; CDR3nt: TGTGCCAGCAGTGAAATGAGGGGTGTGAGTGGAAACACCATATATTTT; j_gene: TRBJ1-3; abundance: NA; len: 16; d_gene: NA; v_gene: TRBV6-1
CDR3aa: CASSPGPNTEAFF; CDR3nt: TGTGCCAGCAGTCCTGGTCCTAACACTGAAGCTTTCTTT; j_gene: TRBJ1-1; abundance: NA; len: 13; d_gene: NA; v_gene: TRBV6-1
CDR3aa: CASSLRTSGGAETQYF; CDR3nt: TGTGCCAGCAGTCTCCGGACTAGCGGGGGGGCTGAGACCCAGTACTTC; j_gene: TRBJ2-5; abundance: NA; len: 16; d_gene: TRBD2; v_gene: TRBV7-7